Shown below are 14 T cell receptor beta chains from a single sample sequenced in a study of cytomegalovirus exposure and HLA in healthy donors (dated by TCRdb to the late 2010s). The library was obtained by the immunoSEQ multiplex PCR assay. A mixture of 60 forward primers for TCR Vbeta segments and 13 reverse primers for TCR Jbeta segments was used in the multiplex PCR. Held by TCRdb, this immuneACCESS table contains in-frame sequences only and omits some clones. Under half of the omission traces to an unresolved V gene where checked; the cause of the rest is unknown. The sample data list approximately 160,000 clones, and approximately 84% of these were observed just once. The ten largest clones capture approximately 1.3% of the sample. The sample consisted of PBMCs. The receptors come from a man aged 45-65 years in good health and CMV-seropositive.

V gene TRBV6-5 combines with J gene TRBJ1-2, with D unresolved. Trimming stripped 6 bases from V and 4 bases from J, with 12 bases between. Germline CDR1 reads MNHEY; CDR2 reads SVGAGI. This CDR3 has 13 residues. CDR3 sequence: CASRSDGLYGYTF. The DNA for the CDR3 is TGTGCCAGCAGATCCGACGGACTCTATGGCTACACCTTC.

This chain joins TRBV28 and TRBJ2-1; tentatively, D is TRBD2 (6 bases). Germline V lookup: CDR1 MDHEN, CDR2 SYDVKM. V was cut by 2 bases and J by 5 bases, with 10 bases left in between. The CDR3 is 14 amino acids. The CDR3 region has the DNA TGTGCCAGCAGTTTACCGGGACTCAACAATGAGCAGTTCTTC. Protein sequence: CASSLPGLNNEQFF.

The chain recombines TRBV28 with TRBJ1-2; possible D gene TRBD1, 5 bases. CDR1 MDHEN and CDR2 SYDVKM come from the germline V gene. CDR3 length equals 11 residues. Trimming cost V 8 bases and J 8 bases, with 12 bases left between them. For the CDR3, the DNA is TGTGCCAGCCAGGAGGGGAAGGGCTACACCTTC. This sequence encodes CASQEGKGYTF.

The chain joins TRBV25-1 to TRBJ2-1, with 7 nucleotides matching TRBD1. CDR1 is MGHDK, CDR2 SYGVNS, per germline. The length of the CDR3 is 13 residues. The ends lost 6 bases at V and 7 bases at J; junction bases unmatched: 6. The CDR3 region has the DNA TGTGCCAGCAGGGAGACAGGGTATAATGAGCAGTTCTTC. Encoded protein: CASRETGYNEQFF. Together with reference TRBV25-1 and TRBJ2-1, the CDR3 gives the full variable domain: EADIYQTPRYLVIGTGKKITLECSQTMGHDKMYWYQQDPGMELHLIHYSYGVNSTEKGDLSSESTVSRIRTEHFPLTLESARPSHTSQYLCASRETGYNEQFFGPGTRLTVL.

The chain carries TRBV5-4 and TRBJ2-7; 7 bases are shared with TRBD1. CDR3 size: 14 residues. CDR1 and CDR2 from the germline V gene are SGHNT and YYREEE (reference sequence). V shed 0 bases and J 2 bases; nucleotides not matched to a gene: 2. In DNA, the CDR3 is TGTGCCAGCAGCTTGGCGACAGGGCCCTACGAGCAGTACTTC. Translating it yields CASSLATGPYEQYF.

The rearrangement links TRBV5-1 to TRBJ1-2, with a tentative D call TRBD1 (6 bases). Trimming took 5 bases from V and 6 from J, leaving 14 bases between them. This CDR3 contains 13 residues. The V gene's germline CDR1 is SGHRS and CDR2 YFSETQ. The CDR3 reads CASRPDRSNGYTF. CDR3 DNA sequence: TGCGCCAGCAGACCCGACAGGAGTAATGGCTACACCTTC.

V is TRBV30 and J is TRBJ1-2; D possibly corresponds to TRBD1 (6 bases). This CDR3 has 12 residues. V lost 5 bases, J lost 8 bases, and 15 bases lay in between. CDR1 GTSNPN and CDR2 SVGIG come from the germline V gene (reference sequence). This chain's CDR3 is CAWLGGGGGYTF. In DNA form, the CDR3 reads TGTGCCTGGCTTGGGGGAGGGGGAGGCTACACCTTC.

The chain uses TRBV11-2 and TRBJ2-1; the match to TRBD1 covers 8 bases. Germline V gives CDR1 SGHAT, CDR2 FQNNGV. V gave up 3 bases and J gave up 7 bases; unmatched junction bases: 2. There are 13 residues in the CDR3. The CDR3 DNA is TGTGCCAGCAGCTTGGACAGGGAGAATGAGCAGTTCTTC. It codes for CASSLDRENEQFF.

This chain links TRBV29-1 with TRBJ2-2; D is perhaps TRBD1 (6 bases). The V and J ends lost 6 bases and 0 bases respectively, with 11 bases between them. This CDR3 has 14 amino acids. In germline, CDR1 is SQVTM, CDR2 ANQGSEA. The CDR3 sequence: CSVPGTTNTGELFF. CDR3 coding DNA: TGCAGCGTCCCCGGGACAACGAACACCGGGGAGCTGTTTTTT.

The chain is built from TRBV2 and TRBJ1-1; perhaps TRBD1 as D (5 bases). V shed 4 bases and J shed 1 base, with 10 bases lying between them. The CDR3 runs 14 residues. Germline-derived CDR1 and CDR2 are SNHLY and FYNNEI. Written as DNA, the CDR3 is TGTGCCAGCAGTGTTTGGGGGGGGAACACTGAAGCTTTCTTT. Its protein is CASSVWGGNTEAFF.

The genes are TRBV6-5 and TRBJ1-1, with D possibly matching TRBD1 (5 bases). This CDR3 has 13 amino acids. V lost 2 bases, J lost 10 bases, and 14 bases lay in between. The germline V gene has CDR1 MNHEY and CDR2 SVGAGI. The CDR3 reads CASSYLGGLGAFF. CDR3 sequence (DNA): TGTGCCAGCAGTTACCTGGGGGGGTTAGGAGCTTTCTTT.

The table lists this clone with a few counts. V is TRBV2 and J is TRBJ1-1; D not certain. V was cut by 6 bases and J by 2 bases, with 10 bases left in between. The CDR3 has 13 residues. CDR1 SNHLY and CDR2 FYNNEI come from the germline V gene. The CDR3 reads CASRTEPNTEAFF. DNA of the CDR3: TGTGCCAGCAGAACTGAGCCCAACACTGAAGCTTTCTTT.

V usage is TRBV9 and J usage is TRBJ1-1; D ambiguous. The CDR3 extends over 13 amino acids. The germline V and J ends were trimmed by 0 bases and 4 bases, with 7 bases remaining between them. CDR1 and CDR2 from the germline V gene are SGDLS and YYNGEE. This chain's CDR3 is CASSVARATEAFF. The CDR3 region has the DNA TGTGCCAGCAGCGTAGCGAGGGCCACTGAAGCTTTCTTT.

This chain joins TRBV5-1 and TRBJ2-5; 12 bases line up with TRBD2. The CDR3 has 18 amino acids. Germline CDR1 SGHRS, CDR2 YFSETQ. V shed 1 base and J 5 bases; nucleotides not matched to a gene: 12. The CDR3 DNA reads TGCGCCAGCAGCTTGATCCCGTTACTAGCGGGGGGTGGGGAGACCCAGTACTTC. This sequence encodes CASSLIPLLAGGGETQYF.